The entry that follows covers one T cell receptor beta chain sequence. Once RNA had been extracted, it was reverse transcribed into cDNA to act as the sequencing template. Only in-frame clones appear in the TCRdb table, and some are missing; sequencing was by immunoSEQ multiplex PCR. The table lists 90,000 to 150,000 clones, more than 45% of them singletons. J gave up 3 bases and V 3 bases, and 6 bases lay outside the gene matches. Germline CDR1 is LNHNV and CDR2 is YYDKDF (reference sequence). This CDR3 contains 16 residues. The record originates from a study of CD8+ T cells in alopecia areata. Study-level background: Among treated patients, oral tofacitinib was administered at 5 to 10 mg twice daily.

The treatment here: oral pan-JAK inhibitor, 5-10 mg twice daily. Lesional scalp punch biopsies and peripheral blood were collected from alopecia areata patients. The clonotype comes from a human donor with alopecia areata. The source material was CD4+ T cells sorted from blood, sampled at week 4, from a patient treated with tofacitinib. The chain joins TRBV15 to TRBJ1-2; 11 bases are shared with TRBD1. The CDR3 spells CATSRDRGPTYYGYTF. The CDR3, as DNA: TGTGCCACCAGCAGGGACAGGGGGCCCACTTACTATGGCTACACCTTC.